This TCR beta chain was sequenced in a study of molecular identifiers for immune sequencing clone quantification. Study observations and caveats: Single-cell amounts of spiked Jurkat TCR RNA were reportedly detectable among about a million naive cells.

The germline V and J ends were trimmed by 5 bases and 0 bases, with 7 bases remaining between them. The length of the CDR3 is 14 residues. Looked up from germline, CDR1 is MNHNY and CDR2 is SVGAGI (reference sequence). In preparing bulk TCR libraries, previously described methods and listed TCR primers were used. TCRdb re-called the PCR reads with MiXCR, one entry per CDR3 protein. The table has some 100,000 distinct CDR3 sequences, 36% seen once. This clonotype has more than one count but fewer than ten. No antigen is known for it. Sorted naive CD8 T cells were those defined as CD8+CD4-CCR7+CD45RA+. J is TRBJ1-4 and V is TRBV6-6, with D unresolved. Sequencing input: naive CD8+ T cells from blood, with Jurkat cell RNA spiked in. Subset meaning: FACS-sorted CD8+CD4-CCR7+CD45RA+ naive T cells. The receptor comes from a human donor in good health. Some libraries in this study had Jurkat cell RNA spiked in. The CDR3 sequence is CASSRLATNEKLFF. The CDR3, as DNA: TGTGCCAGCAGTCGTTTAGCAACTAATGAAAAACTGTTTTTT.